This entry is about one T cell receptor beta chain. Unique molecular identifiers were incorporated when the TCRbeta library was constructed. TCRdb reprocessed the PCR reads via MiXCR and lists one record per CDR3 protein. This sample yields under 250,000 distinct CDR3 sequences, of which 20% to 30% are seen a single time; more than 4.5% belongs to the top ten. The germline gives CDR1 SGHKS, CDR2 YYEKEE (reference sequence). V was cut by 1 base and J by 0 bases, with 12 bases left in between. The CDR3 spans 16 residues. The source of the sample is a study of T-cell reconstitution after alpha-beta-depleted transplantation in children.

This chain joins TRBV5-5 and TRBJ2-3; D possibly uses TRBD1 or TRBD2 (5 bases each). This specimen was PBMCs, mostly from graft donor cells, taken 360 days after TCRalphabeta/CD19-depleted stem cell transplant. The sequence was collected from a female patient aged 2 to 10 who had a stem cell transplant for congenital amegakaryocytic thrombocytopenia, so the T cells may come from the graft donor. The CDR3 region has the DNA TGTGCCAGCAGCTTGTCTCCGGGACGTAGCACAGATACGCAGTATTTT. Amino acids: CASSLSPGRSTDTQYF.